Listed here are 12 T cell receptor beta chains from one sample, sequenced in a study of siplizumab effects on memory and regulatory T cells. The data were produced by immunoSEQ multiplex PCR, yet TCRdb's version contains in-frame clones alone and is incomplete. The sample includes 85,000 to 130,000 clones, more than 85% of them seen just once. What was sequenced was Tregs sorted from blood. The receptors derive from a human donor in good health.

The chain is built from TRBV30 and TRBJ2-3, with a tentative D call TRBD1 (5 bases). The V end lost 0 bases, the J end lost 3 bases, and 16 bases lay between the germline ends. The CDR3 covers 16 residues. From germline, CDR1 is GTSNPN and CDR2 SVGIG (reference sequence). As DNA, the CDR3 is TGTGCCTGGAGTGTTGACAGAAGAAGGGTGACAGATACGCAGTATTTT. It is translated as CAWSVDRRRVTDTQYF.

Comments on this clone: Other DNA sequences in this sample translate to the same CDR3. The CDR3 loop is CASSYSRNTEAFF. DNA of the CDR3: TGTGCCAGCAGTTACTCGAGGAACACTGAAGCTTTCTTT. The gene calls are TRBV6-6 and TRBJ1-1; unclear D gene. V was pared by 0 bases and J by 1 base, with 3 bases between. Germline values: CDR1 MNHNY, CDR2 SVGAGI (reference sequence). The CDR3 is made up of 13 amino acids.

This clone was seen a few times. This chain uses TRBV29-1 with TRBJ2-3; TRBD1 agrees at 10 bases. CDR3 length: 15 residues. The germline V gene encodes CDR1 SQVTM and CDR2 ANQGSEA. Trimming removed 6 bases from V and 1 base from J; junction bases left unmatched: 7. The CDR3 nucleotides are TGCAGCGTCGGAGGGGGGACAGGGGGCACAGATACGCAGTATTTT. It yields the protein CSVGGGTGGTDTQYF.

The V call is TRBV7-3, the J call TRBJ2-7, with D maybe TRBD2 (6 bases). CDR3 length equals 17 residues. Per germline, CDR1 SGHTA and CDR2 FQGTGA. Trimming shortened V by 3 bases and J by 3 bases, and 21 bases separated the two germline ends. In nucleotides, the CDR3 is TGTGCCAGCAGCTTCCTCTCCCAACACTCGGGGGACTACGAGCAGTACTTC. Protein product: CASSFLSQHSGDYEQYF.

The chain carries TRBV7-9 and TRBJ2-2; 12 nucleotides agree with TRBD1. With 4 bases clipped from V and 6 bases from J, the junction kept 9 bases outside the gene matches. The CDR3 has 17 amino acids. CDR1 is SEHNR, CDR2 FQNEAQ, per germline (reference sequence). The CDR3 DNA sequence: TGTGCCAGCAGCTGGACCGGGACAGGGGGCCCCTCCGGGGAGCTGTTTTTT. Its translation: CASSWTGTGGPSGELFF.

This chain links TRBV4-2 with TRBJ1-2; TRBD1 matches 9 bases. This CDR3 comprises 16 residues. V gave up 1 base and J gave up 4 bases; unmatched junction bases: 7. Germline assignment: CDR1 LGHNA and CDR2 YNFKEQ. Here the CDR3 reads CASSQGDPTGGYGYTF. CDR3 nucleotide sequence: TGTGCCAGCAGCCAAGGGGACCCGACAGGGGGCTATGGCTACACCTTC.

The chain recombines TRBV4-1 with TRBJ2-1; D remains unclear. The CDR3 totals 15 residues. V lost 1 base to trimming and J lost 8 bases, with 15 bases between them. Germline CDR1 MGHRA, CDR2 YSYEKL. In DNA, the CDR3 is TGCGCCAGCAGCCAAGTAGGTAGGGTCAGCCATGAGCAGTTCTTC. This gives the protein CASSQVGRVSHEQFF.

The genes are TRBV5-5 and TRBJ2-7; D might be TRBD2 (6 bases). CDR3 length: 15 amino acids. Trimming removed 3 bases at V and 1 base at J, with 14 bases between. Germline loops: CDR1 SGHKS, CDR2 YYEKEE (reference sequence). DNA for the CDR3: TGTGCCAGCAGCTCGATCGGGGGTCAATCCTACGAGCAGTACTTC. Amino acids: CASSSIGGQSYEQYF.

This rearrangement joins TRBV7-9 to TRBJ2-5; TRBD2 matches at 7 bases. Germline trimming cut 8 bases from V and 2 bases from J; bases unmatched to any gene: 17. The CDR3 runs to 17 residues. Germline CDR1 SEHNR, CDR2 FQNEAQ (reference sequence). The CDR3 sequence: CASATVGGRIRQETQYF. CDR3 coding DNA: TGTGCCAGCGCGACAGTGGGCGGGAGAATACGTCAAGAGACCCAGTACTTC.

The chain combines TRBV19 with TRBJ2-7; 8 bases align to TRBD1. The germline gives CDR1 LNHDA, CDR2 SQIVND (reference sequence). The CDR3 runs 13 residues. Trimming at V came to 9 bases and at J to 1 base, leaving 5 bases not matched to a gene. The CDR3 here is CASRDRRSYEQYF. The CDR3 DNA follows: TGTGCCAGCCGGGACAGGAGATCCTACGAGCAGTACTTC.

The chain carries TRBV7-2 and TRBJ2-3; D remains unclear. The CDR3 is made up of 12 amino acids. Trimming pared 5 bases from V and 2 bases from J, leaving 5 bases between. Germline loops: CDR1 SGHTA, CDR2 FQGNSA. The CDR3 sequence: CASSRYTDTQYF. CDR3 DNA: TGTGCCAGCAGCCGGTACACAGATACGCAGTATTTT.

CDR3 in amino acids: CAISESRAGGSTDTQYF. In DNA form, the CDR3 reads TGTGCCATCAGTGAGTCGAGAGCGGGGGGGAGCACAGATACGCAGTATTTT. The rearrangement uses TRBV10-3 and TRBJ2-3; 10 bases align to TRBD2. Per germline, CDR1 ENHRY and CDR2 SYGVKD. V dropped 0 bases and J dropped 0; count of bases not matched to a gene: 3. The CDR3 runs to 17 residues.